This entry lists 14 T cell receptor beta chains sequenced from one sample in a study of blood T cells in healthy people across ages. A sample-barcoded 5' primer and a J-beta primer mix were used in a second PCR of roughly 7 to 11 cycles. Via MiXCR, TCRdb re-called the 5' RACE reads, giving one row per CDR3 protein. This repertoire shows around 800,000 distinct CDR3 sequences, approximately 48% found once; its top ten account for nearly 20%. Sample: blood. These receptors all stem from a man in his sixties in good health.

A note on this clonotype: The germline gene is not matched at one end of the junction; a read error may be the cause. This sequence joins TRBV18 and TRBJ2-1; 11 nucleotides align to TRBD1. The CDR3 contains 17 residues. Per the germline V gene, CDR1 is KGHSH and CDR2 is LQKENI. The DNA of the CDR3 is TGTGCCAACTCACGAACACGGGACAGGGGGAACTACAATGAGCAGTTCTTC. This sequence encodes CANSRTRDRGNYNEQFF.

This clonotype was seen a handful of times. The chain combines TRBV29-1 with TRBJ1-1, with TRBD1 matching over 7 bases. The CDR3 is 12 amino acids. J gave up 1 base and V 7 bases, and 3 bases lay outside the gene matches. Germline V lookup: CDR1 SQVTM, CDR2 ANQGSEA. CDR3 DNA: TGCAGCGGGGGACAGCGGAACACTGAAGCTTTCTTT. Translation gives CSGGQRNTEAFF.

The rearrangement uses TRBV5-1 and TRBJ2-2; 12 bases line up with TRBD1. CDR1 is SGHRS, CDR2 YFSETQ, per germline. The CDR3 loop spans 16 amino acids. The V gene end was trimmed by 4 bases and the J gene end by 4 bases; junction bases not matched to a gene: 5. The CDR3 loop reads CASSPGQGARTGELFF. The CDR3 DNA sequence: TGCGCCAGCAGCCCGGGACAGGGGGCGCGCACCGGGGAGCTGTTTTTT.

There are a few counts of this clonotype. The CDR3 DNA reads TGTGCCAGCAGCTTAATAATAGGGTTCTACAATGAGCAGTTCTTC. Protein: CASSLIIGFYNEQFF. The chain has TRBV7-2 and TRBJ2-1, with unresolved D. In germline, CDR1 is SGHTA, CDR2 FQGNSA. This CDR3 comprises 15 residues. V was pared by 2 bases and J by 3 bases, with 11 bases between. Drawing the rest from reference TRBV7-2 and TRBJ2-1, the complete variable domain is GAGVSQSPSNKVTEKGKDVELRCDPISGHTALYWYRQSLGQGLEFLIYFQGNSAPDKSGLPSDRFSAERTGGSVSTLTIQRTQQEDSAVYLCASSLIIGFYNEQFFGPGTRLTVL.

The chain joins TRBV5-4 to TRBJ1-2, with D unclear. The CDR3 has 13 amino acids. In germline, CDR1 is SGHNT, CDR2 YYREEE (reference sequence). Trimming took off 4 bases at V and 7 bases at J, with 14 bases between the two ends. The CDR3 nucleotides read TGTGCCAGCAGCCCGGTGGGGTCGGGTGGCTACACCTTC. It translates to CASSPVGSGGYTF.

The chain employs TRBV5-1 and TRBJ2-1; possible D gene TRBD2, 6 bases. The CDR3 has 14 residues. V shed 7 bases and J shed 4 bases, with 15 bases lying between them. Germline assignment: CDR1 SGHRS and CDR2 YFSETQ. As DNA, the CDR3 is TGCGCCAGCGGCCGGGACTTAACTTACAATGAGCAGTTCTTC. The encoded protein is CASGRDLTYNEQFF.

This clonotype is a singleton in its sample. V is TRBV5-1 and J is TRBJ2-3; the match to TRBD2 covers 11 bases. The CDR3 has 15 residues. J lost 2 bases, V lost 5 bases, and 4 bases had no gene match. Per the germline V gene, CDR1 is SGHRS and CDR2 is YFSETQ. DNA for the CDR3: TGCGCCAGCAGACCACTAGCGGGGGACACAGATACGCAGTATTTT. Its protein product is CASRPLAGDTDTQYF.

In this sample, this clonotype turned up a few times. V and J are TRBV12-3 or TRBV12-4 and TRBJ2-7, with TRBD2 matching over 9 bases. The CDR3 runs 15 residues. The ends lost 2 bases at V and 0 bases at J; junction bases unmatched: 2. CDR3 nucleotide sequence: TGTGCCAGCAGTTTAAAGCGGGGGGACTCCTACGAGCAGTACTTC. It codes for CASSLKRGDSYEQYF.

This chain uses TRBV15 with TRBJ2-5, with D possibly matching TRBD1 (5 bases). The CDR3 spans 15 residues. The V end was cut by 4 bases, the J end by 4 bases, with 16 bases between. Germline V gene data show CDR1 as LNHNV and CDR2 as YYDKDF (reference sequence). The CDR3 reads CATSTGRATGETQYF. CDR3 bases: TGTGCCACCAGCACTGGACGAGCAACAGGAGAGACCCAGTACTTC.

This chain links TRBV6-4 with TRBJ2-3; 8 positions agree with TRBD1. Germline CDR1 MRHNA, CDR2 SNTAGT. This CDR3 comprises 15 residues. J gave up 3 bases and V 5 bases, and 7 bases lay outside the gene matches. The CDR3 DNA sequence: TGTGCCAGCAGTCAAGGGCAGGGGGCAACAGATACGCAGTATTTT. Its translation: CASSQGQGATDTQYF.

This clonotype was detected only a few times. The chain combines TRBV7-9 with TRBJ2-7, with 7 positions matching TRBD1. From germline, CDR1 is SEHNR and CDR2 FQNEAQ (reference sequence). Trimming at V came to 2 bases and at J to 5 bases, leaving 9 bases not matched to a gene. The CDR3 is made up of 15 amino acids. The CDR3 spells CASSLPDRADDEQYF. The CDR3 coding sequence is TGTGCCAGCAGCTTACCCGACAGGGCTGACGACGAGCAGTACTTC.

This clonotype was detected ten times or more. The genes are TRBV7-2 and TRBJ2-7; 8 nucleotides match TRBD1. The junction had 7 bases not matched to a gene; V was cut back by 5 bases and J by 4 bases. CDR1 and CDR2 from the germline V gene are SGHTA and FQGNSA. The CDR3 has 14 residues. The DNA for the CDR3 is TGTGCCAGCAGCCAAGGGACAGGAGAATACGAGCAGTACTTC. It is translated as CASSQGTGEYEQYF. Supplemented by reference TRBV7-2 and TRBJ2-7, the full variable domain reads GAGVSQSPSNKVTEKGKDVELRCDPISGHTALYWYRQSLGQGLEFLIYFQGNSAPDKSGLPSDRFSAERTGGSVSTLTIQRTQQEDSAVYLCASSQGTGEYEQYFGPGTRLTVT.

This sequence joins TRBV7-2 and TRBJ2-3; 8 bases match TRBD2. There are 17 residues in the CDR3. The germline V gene encodes CDR1 SGHTA and CDR2 FQGNSA. The V gene end was trimmed by 4 bases and the J gene end by 5 bases; junction bases not matched to a gene: 14. In DNA form, the CDR3 reads TGTGCCAGCAGCTGGCGCGGGGGGACCTTAGAGGGAGATACGCAGTATTTT. Amino acid sequence: CASSWRGGTLEGDTQYF.

V is TRBV7-2 and J is TRBJ2-2; the D gene is possibly TRBD2 (5 bases). The CDR3 is 16 amino acids. CDR1 is SGHTA, CDR2 FQGNSA, per germline. Trimming pared 5 bases from V and 6 bases from J, leaving 19 bases between. The CDR3 protein is CASSTSGSRYAGELFF. The CDR3 DNA is TGTGCCAGCAGCACGAGTGGGAGTCGGTATGCCGGGGAGCTGTTTTTT. The variable domain in full, completed from reference TRBV7-2 and TRBJ2-2, reads GAGVSQSPSNKVTEKGKDVELRCDPISGHTALYWYRQSLGQGLEFLIYFQGNSAPDKSGLPSDRFSAERTGGSVSTLTIQRTQQEDSAVYLCASSTSGSRYAGELFFGEGSRLTVL.